This entry lists 26 T cell receptor beta chains sequenced from one sample in a study of cytomegalovirus exposure and HLA in healthy donors. Sequencing was performed with immunoSEQ multiplex PCR; in TCRdb, only in-frame clones are kept and a portion is missing. The sample consists of more than 90,000 clones, around 86% of them appearing once. The sample comprised PBMCs. The receptors were gathered from a man aged 18 to 35 in good health and CMV-seronegative.

This clone appeared once. The chain links TRBV5-6 to TRBJ2-7; D gene ambiguous. The V end lost 4 bases, the J end lost 3 bases, and 8 bases lay between the germline ends. Germline CDR1 and CDR2: SGHDT and YYEEEE. This CDR3 has 12 amino acids. The CDR3 is CASSQLGYEQYF. CDR3 nucleotide sequence: TGTGCCAGCAGCCAACTCGGCTACGAGCAGTACTTC.

This chain uses TRBV6-6 with TRBJ2-7; D gene uncertain. With 4 bases removed from V and 6 bases from J, the gap between germline ends came to 13 bases. The V gene's germline CDR1 is MNHNY and CDR2 SVGAGI (reference sequence). This CDR3 has 13 residues. For the CDR3, the DNA is TGTGCCAGCAGTTCGGTAGCCGGTCTCGAGCAGTACTTC. Residues: CASSSVAGLEQYF.

The V call is TRBV11-3, the J call TRBJ2-1; 9 positions agree with TRBD2. Germline CDR1 is SGHNT and CDR2 is YENEEA. V lost 1 base to trimming and J lost 7 bases; unmatched junction nucleotides: 8. This CDR3 is built from 16 residues. CDR3 in amino acids: CASSLGVTAGGNEQFF. The DNA for the CDR3 is TGTGCCAGCAGCTTAGGAGTGACAGCGGGGGGTAATGAGCAGTTCTTC.

This clone was seen a single time. The chain carries TRBV18 and TRBJ2-3; D is uncertain. Between the trimmed V and J ends, which lost 6 bases and 0 bases, there was a span of 7 bases. The CDR3 spans 13 residues. Germline V gene sequence: CDR1 KGHSH, CDR2 LQKENI. The CDR3 coding sequence is TGTGCCAGCTCGCAACAGAGCACAGATACGCAGTATTTT. This gives the protein CASSQQSTDTQYF.

This sequence joins TRBV29-1 and TRBJ1-5; unclear D gene. The V gene lost 6 bases and the J gene lost 1 base, with 7 bases spanning the gap. The germline CDR1 and CDR2 sequences are SQVTM and ANQGSEA. There are 12 residues in the CDR3. The DNA of the CDR3 is TGCAGCGTGGGAGGGAGCAATCAGCCCCAGCATTTT. Residues: CSVGGSNQPQHF.

The V and J genes are TRBV12-5 and TRBJ1-2, with 9 bases aligning to TRBD1. The CDR3 length is 15 residues. V shed 3 bases and J 7 bases; nucleotides not matched to a gene: 9. Germline CDR1 and CDR2: LGHNT and FRNRAP. The CDR3 spells CASGFATGGKGGYTF. DNA for the CDR3: TGTGCTAGTGGTTTTGCGACAGGGGGTAAAGGTGGCTACACCTTC.

This chain uses TRBV30 with TRBJ2-3; possibly TRBD2 for D (6 bases). The CDR3 is made up of 13 amino acids. Trimming took off 5 bases at V and 6 bases at J, with 15 bases between the two ends. Germline V gives CDR1 GTSNPN, CDR2 SVGIG (reference sequence). The CDR3 DNA reads TGTGCCTGGGCCCGGAGGGCGGGCGATACGCAGTATTTT. Translated, it gives CAWARRAGDTQYF.

The V gene is TRBV27, the J gene TRBJ1-2; 9 nucleotides align to TRBD1. The J segment lost 8 bases and the V segment lost 4 bases, leaving 5 bases of the junction unmatched. Germline CDR1 reads MNHEY; CDR2 reads SMNVEV (reference sequence). This CDR3 is 13 amino acids long. For the CDR3, the DNA is TGTGCCAGCAGTTCATGGACAGGGGCGGGCTACACCTTC. This sequence encodes CASSSWTGAGYTF.

The rearrangement uses TRBV6-1 and TRBJ1-5, with a weak D call TRBD1 (5 bases). The CDR3 totals 16 residues. V was shortened by 2 bases and J by 0 bases, with 11 bases between the two germline ends. Germline CDR1 is MNHNS and CDR2 is SASEGT. Here the CDR3 DNA reads TGTGCCAGCAGTGAAATAGGGGATCATAGCAATCAGCCCCAGCATTTT. Amino acids: CASSEIGDHSNQPQHF.

The chain joins TRBV7-9 to TRBJ2-5; tentatively, D is TRBD1 (6 bases). Trimming removed 5 bases at V and 2 bases at J, with 15 bases between. The CDR3 is 15 amino acids. CDR1 SEHNR and CDR2 FQNEAQ come from the germline V gene (reference sequence). CDR3: CASSQDRDIQETQYF. The CDR3 DNA reads TGTGCCAGCAGCCAAGACCGGGACATTCAAGAGACCCAGTACTTC.

This clone was observed a single time. The chain links TRBV11-3 to TRBJ2-2, with D possibly TRBD1 on 5 matching bases. The CDR3 has 14 residues. Germline CDR1 and CDR2: SGHNT and YENEEA. The V end was cut by 8 bases, the J end by 4 bases, with 14 bases between. CDR3 sequence: CASQRGGVTGELFF. Here the CDR3 DNA reads TGTGCCAGCCAAAGGGGTGGGGTCACCGGGGAGCTGTTTTTT. Full variable domain (missing parts from reference TRBV11-3 and TRBJ2-2): EAGVVQSPRYKIIEKKQPVAFWCNPISGHNTLYWYLQNLGQGPELLIRYENEEAVDDSQLPKDRFSAERLKGVDSTLKIQPAELGDSAVYLCASQRGGVTGELFFGEGSRLTVL.

This clone occurred a few times. This chain links TRBV27 with TRBJ1-2, with D possibly matching TRBD1 (6 bases). The CDR3 covers 15 residues. V was clipped by 0 bases and J by 4 bases, with 12 bases between them. Germline-derived CDR1 and CDR2 are MNHEY and SMNVEV (reference sequence). The chain's CDR3 is CASSLSQGTSYGYTF. DNA of the CDR3: TGTGCCAGCAGTTTATCGCAGGGGACCTCCTATGGCTACACCTTC.

The CDR3 is CASSRGSSVGAEAFF. The DNA of the CDR3 is TGTGCCAGCAGCCGGGGGTCTTCGGTGGGGGCTGAAGCTTTCTTT. The V gene is TRBV5-4, the J gene TRBJ1-1; D might be TRBD1 (5 bases). Germline CDR1 SGHNT, CDR2 YYREEE (reference sequence). V was shortened by 4 bases and J by 6 bases, with 19 bases between the two germline ends. The CDR3 consists of 15 residues.

This clone was seen only a few times. V usage is TRBV6-1 and J usage is TRBJ2-1, with TRBD2 as a possible D gene (6 bases). Germline V gene data show CDR1 as MNHNS and CDR2 as SASEGT. Trimming removed 4 bases from V and 4 bases from J, with 8 bases in between. The CDR3 length is 13 residues. CDR3 DNA sequence: TGTGCCAGCAGTGTGGGACTTTACAATGAGCAGTTCTTC. Amino acids: CASSVGLYNEQFF.

The genes are TRBV11-3 and TRBJ1-4; TRBD1 aligns across 7 bases. With 1 base clipped from V and 0 bases from J, the junction kept 5 bases outside the gene matches. CDR3 length equals 17 residues. From germline, CDR1 is SGHNT and CDR2 YENEEA. In nucleotides, the CDR3 is TGTGCCAGCAGCTTAGGAGACAGGGTTGCAACTAATGAAAAACTGTTTTTT. Translating gives CASSLGDRVATNEKLFF.

The V gene is TRBV18, the J gene TRBJ2-2, with TRBD1 matching over 10 bases. The germline V gene has CDR1 KGHSH and CDR2 LQKENI. The CDR3 sequence is 16 residues long. The V and J ends lost 3 bases and 6 bases, in that order; junction bases with no gene match: 7. CDR3 protein: CASSPATGGIAGELFF. The CDR3 DNA follows: TGTGCCAGCTCACCCGCGACAGGGGGCATCGCCGGGGAGCTGTTTTTT.

The V call is TRBV11-3, the J call TRBJ2-3; possibly TRBD2 for D (5 bases). This CDR3 is built from 15 residues. The V end lost 2 bases, the J end lost 1 base, and 10 bases lay between the germline ends. Germline values: CDR1 SGHNT, CDR2 YENEEA. The CDR3 here is CASSLNFGGTDTQYF. The CDR3 coding sequence is TGTGCCAGCAGCTTAAACTTCGGGGGCACAGATACGCAGTATTTT. The variable domain in full, completed from reference TRBV11-3 and TRBJ2-3, reads EAGVVQSPRYKIIEKKQPVAFWCNPISGHNTLYWYLQNLGQGPELLIRYENEEAVDDSQLPKDRFSAERLKGVDSTLKIQPAELGDSAVYLCASSLNFGGTDTQYFGPGTRLTVL.

This chain joins TRBV4-1 and TRBJ2-1; D not resolved. CDR3 length equals 13 residues. V gave up 2 bases and J gave up 8 bases, with 10 bases separating them. The germline CDR1 and CDR2 sequences are MGHRA and YSYEKL. The CDR3 DNA follows: TGCGCCAGCAGCCAACCGTTTGGAGATGAGCAGTTCTTC. Protein sequence: CASSQPFGDEQFF.

The chain combines TRBV6-5 with TRBJ1-5, with 7 bases fitting TRBD1. CDR3 length: 14 residues. V lost 4 bases and J lost 2; bases outside the gene matches: 2. Germline CDR1 MNHEY, CDR2 SVGAGI. CDR3 coding DNA: TGTGCCAGCAGTTTGGGGACAGGCAATCAGCCCCAGCATTTT. Its protein product is CASSLGTGNQPQHF.

V and J are TRBV5-4 and TRBJ2-7; D gene uncertain. The germline V gene encodes CDR1 SGHNT and CDR2 YYREEE (reference sequence). V was trimmed by 2 bases and J by 4 bases, leaving 7 bases between them. This CDR3 region has 12 residues. CDR3 sequence: CASSLGGYEQYF. CDR3 in DNA: TGTGCCAGCAGCTTAGGCGGATACGAGCAGTACTTC.

The rearrangement joins TRBV13 to TRBJ2-3; TRBD2 aligns across 10 bases. Trimming at V came to 7 bases and at J to 9 bases, leaving 13 bases not matched to a gene. The germline gives CDR1 PRHDT, CDR2 FYEKMQ (reference sequence). The CDR3 length is 15 residues. The CDR3 nucleotides are TGTGCCAGCAACTCCCAACTAGCGGGGAGGGGGACGCAGTATTTT. As protein: CASNSQLAGRGTQYF.

The V gene is TRBV7-8, the J gene TRBJ1-2; no firm D call. This CDR3 is 12 amino acids long. CDR1 is SGHVS and CDR2 is FQNEAQ in the germline V gene. The germline V and J ends were trimmed by 1 base and 6 bases, with 6 bases remaining between them. The CDR3 DNA reads TGTGCCAGCAGCTTAGGTACTAATGGCTACACCTTC. Protein product: CASSLGTNGYTF.

This sequence joins TRBV9 and TRBJ2-7, with 11 bases identical to TRBD1. Germline V gene data show CDR1 as SGDLS and CDR2 as YYNGEE. The CDR3 length is 15 residues. V lost 4 bases and J lost 3; bases outside the gene matches: 6. The CDR3 is CASSPGTGGIYEQYF. In DNA form, the CDR3 reads TGTGCCAGCAGCCCGGGGACAGGGGGGATCTACGAGCAGTACTTC. Variable domain in full (rest from reference TRBV9 and TRBJ2-7): DSGVTQTPKHLITATGQRVTLRCSPRSGDLSVYWYQQSLDQGLQFLIQYYNGEERAKGNILERFSAQQFPDLHSELNLSSLELGDSALYFCASSPGTGGIYEQYFGPGTRLTVT.

The V call is TRBV12-5, the J call TRBJ2-7, with 10 bases identical to TRBD1. V was pared by 1 base and J by 2 bases, with 5 bases of the junction left unmatched. Germline CDR1 and CDR2: LGHNT and FRNRAP. The CDR3 sequence is 16 residues long. The CDR3 reads CASGLGGTGVTYEQYF. In nucleotides, the CDR3 is TGTGCTAGTGGTTTGGGGGGGACAGGGGTAACCTACGAGCAGTACTTC. Together with reference TRBV12-5 and TRBJ2-7, the CDR3 gives the full variable domain: DARVTQTPRHKVTEMGQEVTMRCQPILGHNTVFWYRQTMMQGLELLAYFRNRAPLDDSGMPKDRFSAEMPDATLATLKIQPSEPRDSAVYFCASGLGGTGVTYEQYFGPGTRLTVT.

V and J are TRBV27 and TRBJ2-6; the D gene is possibly TRBD2 (5 bases). CDR1 and CDR2 (germline): MNHEY, SMNVEV (reference sequence). Trimming took off 3 bases at V and 1 base at J, with 13 bases between the two ends. The CDR3 sequence is 17 residues long. The chain's CDR3 is CASSFEGRASGANVLTF. The CDR3 bases are TGTGCCAGCAGTTTTGAGGGTAGGGCGTCTGGGGCCAACGTCCTGACTTTC. Full variable domain (remainder filled in from reference TRBV27 and TRBJ2-6): EAQVTQNPRYLITVTGKKLTVTCSQNMNHEYMSWYRQDPGLGLRQIYYSMNVEVTDKGDVPEGYKVSRKEKRNFPLILESPSPNQTSLYFCASSFEGRASGANVLTFGAGSRLTVL.

The V gene is TRBV30, the J gene TRBJ1-6; D gene ambiguous. Between the trimmed V and J ends, which lost 3 bases and 7 bases, there was a span of 7 bases. There are 12 residues in the CDR3. Germline V lookup: CDR1 GTSNPN, CDR2 SVGIG (reference sequence). CDR3 nucleotides: TGTGCCTGGAGATCACGGAATTCACCCCTCCACTTT. It is translated as CAWRSRNSPLHF.